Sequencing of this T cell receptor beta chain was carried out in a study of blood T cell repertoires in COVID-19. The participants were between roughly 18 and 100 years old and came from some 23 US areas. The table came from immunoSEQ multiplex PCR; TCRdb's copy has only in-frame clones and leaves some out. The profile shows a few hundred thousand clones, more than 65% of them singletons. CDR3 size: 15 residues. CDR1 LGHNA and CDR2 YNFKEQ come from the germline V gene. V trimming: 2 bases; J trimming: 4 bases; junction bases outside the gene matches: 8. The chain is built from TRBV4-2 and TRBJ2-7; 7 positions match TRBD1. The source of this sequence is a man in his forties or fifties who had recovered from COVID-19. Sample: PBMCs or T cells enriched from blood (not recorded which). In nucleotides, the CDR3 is TGTGCCAGCAGCCAACCGGGACAGTCTAATTACGAGCAGTACTTC. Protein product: CASSQPGQSNYEQYF.